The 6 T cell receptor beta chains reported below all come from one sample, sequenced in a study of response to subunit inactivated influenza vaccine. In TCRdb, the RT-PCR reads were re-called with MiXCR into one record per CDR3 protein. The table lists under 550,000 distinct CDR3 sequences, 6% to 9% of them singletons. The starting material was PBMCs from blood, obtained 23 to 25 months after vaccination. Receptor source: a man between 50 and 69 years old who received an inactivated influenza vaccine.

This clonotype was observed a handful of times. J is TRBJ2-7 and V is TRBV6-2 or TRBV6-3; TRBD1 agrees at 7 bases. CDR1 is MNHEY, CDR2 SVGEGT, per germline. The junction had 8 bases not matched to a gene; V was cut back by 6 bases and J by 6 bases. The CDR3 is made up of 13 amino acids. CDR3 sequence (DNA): TGTGCCAGCAGGACCCAGGGGGATGGCGAGCAGTACTTC. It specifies CASRTQGDGEQYF.

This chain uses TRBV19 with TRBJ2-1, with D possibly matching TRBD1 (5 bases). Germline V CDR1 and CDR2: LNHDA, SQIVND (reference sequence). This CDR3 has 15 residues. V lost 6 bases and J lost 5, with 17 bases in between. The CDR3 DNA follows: TGTGCCAGTAGCCCCAGGAGACAGTGGGACAATGAGCAGTTCTTC. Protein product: CASSPRRQWDNEQFF.

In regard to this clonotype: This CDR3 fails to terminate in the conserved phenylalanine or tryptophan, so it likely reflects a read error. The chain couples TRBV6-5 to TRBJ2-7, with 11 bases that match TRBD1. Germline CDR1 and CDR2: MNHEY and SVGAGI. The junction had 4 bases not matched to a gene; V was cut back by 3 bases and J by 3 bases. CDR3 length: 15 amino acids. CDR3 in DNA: TGTGCCAGCAGTTATGGACAGGGGGCCGGCTACGAGCAGTACCTC. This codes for CASSYGQGAGYEQYL.

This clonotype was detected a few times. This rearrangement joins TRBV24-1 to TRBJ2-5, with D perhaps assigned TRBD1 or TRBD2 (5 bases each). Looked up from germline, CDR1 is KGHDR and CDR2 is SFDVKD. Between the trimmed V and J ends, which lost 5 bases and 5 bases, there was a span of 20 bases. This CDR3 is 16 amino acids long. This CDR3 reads CATSAPSGGPIETQYF. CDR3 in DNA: TGTGCCACCAGTGCCCCATCTGGGGGACCGATCGAGACCCAGTACTTC.

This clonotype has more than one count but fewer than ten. CDR3 nucleotides: TGCAGTGCCACGATCAACTCCAGGAGCTCCTATAATTCACCCCTCCACTTT. It codes for CSATINSRSSYNSPLHF. The chain recombines TRBV20-1 with TRBJ1-6; the D is unclear. The CDR3 is 17 amino acids. From germline, CDR1 is DFQATT and CDR2 SNEGSKA (reference sequence). Trimming took off 6 bases at V and 0 bases at J, with 18 bases between the two ends.

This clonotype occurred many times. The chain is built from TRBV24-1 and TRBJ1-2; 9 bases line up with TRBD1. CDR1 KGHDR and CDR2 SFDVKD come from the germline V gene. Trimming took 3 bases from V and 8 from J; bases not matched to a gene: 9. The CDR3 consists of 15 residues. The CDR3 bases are TGTGCCACCAGTGATCCGGGACAGGGTAGGAGCGGCTACACCTTC. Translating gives CATSDPGQGRSGYTF.